Each of the 26 T cell receptor beta chains below was sequenced from the same sample in a study of vaccination effects on CD4 cells after COVID-19. Profiled with immunoSEQ multiplex PCR; TCRdb holds only in-frame clones, not every one. Of 41,000 or so clones listed, around three quarters are singletons. With the ViraFEST assay, the study expanded antigen-specific CD4+ T cells using viral peptide pools, then sequenced them. With about 9 days of culture completed, CD4+ T cells were isolated. In the vaccine recipients, nucleocapsid antibodies were negative and there was no prior SARS-CoV-2 infection. These receptors lack a known antigen. The specimen was CD4+ T cells from PBMCs cultured with HCoV-NL63 spike peptides, collected before COVID-19 vaccination. These receptors originate from a human donor who received a COVID-19 vaccine.

The V and J genes are TRBV5-1 and TRBJ2-5; 8 nucleotides line up with TRBD1. J was trimmed by 4 bases and V by 4 bases; bases with no gene match: 9. Germline V CDR1 and CDR2: SGHRS, YFSETQ. The CDR3 is 15 residues long. CDR3 nucleotide sequence: TGCGCCAGCAGCGATGGACAGGGCTTTTCAGAGACCCAGTACTTC. This gives the protein CASSDGQGFSETQYF.

This chain uses TRBV29-1 with TRBJ1-1; tentatively, D is TRBD1 (6 bases). Deletions cut 3 bases from V and 2 bases from J, with 16 bases between. This CDR3 has 15 residues. Germline CDR1 reads SQVTM; CDR2 reads ANQGSEA. CDR3 DNA sequence: TGCAGCGTTGAGTCGGGGGGCGCGTCCAACACTGAAGCTTTCTTT. Amino acids: CSVESGGASNTEAFF.

This chain joins TRBV30 and TRBJ2-3; D possibly corresponds to TRBD2 (7 bases). Trimming took off 0 bases at V and 2 bases at J, with 9 bases between the two ends. The germline V gene encodes CDR1 GTSNPN and CDR2 SVGIG (reference sequence). This CDR3 contains 14 residues. The CDR3 DNA reads as TGTGCCTGGAGTGTCGGGGGGCTCACAGATACGCAGTATTTT. Amino acids: CAWSVGGLTDTQYF.

The chain joins TRBV7-9 to TRBJ1-2; D remains ambiguous. V dropped 2 bases and J dropped 5 bases, with 12 bases sitting between them. Looked up from germline, CDR1 is SEHNR and CDR2 is FQNEAQ (reference sequence). The CDR3 is made up of 14 amino acids. The CDR3 region is CASSLKKQEYGYTF. The DNA for the CDR3 is TGTGCCAGCAGCTTAAAAAAGCAGGAGTATGGCTACACCTTC. The whole variable domain, remainder taken from reference TRBV7-9 and TRBJ1-2, is DTGVSQNPRHKITKRGQNVTFRCDPISEHNRLYWYRQTLGQGPEFLTYFQNEAQLEKSRLLSDRFSAERPKGSFSTLEIQRTEQGDSAMYLCASSLKKQEYGYTFGSGTRLTVV.

V is TRBV19 and J is TRBJ2-7; TRBD1 aligns across 9 bases. V lost 7 bases to trimming and J lost 12 bases; unmatched junction nucleotides: 10. Per germline, CDR1 LNHDA and CDR2 SQIVND (reference sequence). The CDR3 is made up of 12 amino acids. The CDR3 sequence: CASTPLGTGPYV. DNA for the CDR3: TGTGCCAGTACCCCCCTCGGGACAGGGCCGTACGTC.

The CDR3 DNA follows: TGCGCCAGCAGCCCGCCGGGACTAGCGAGTAACAATGAGCAGTTCTTC. Translated, it gives CASSPPGLASNNEQFF. This chain joins TRBV5-1 and TRBJ2-1, with 10 bases fitting TRBD2. CDR1 is SGHRS and CDR2 is YFSETQ in the germline V gene. The CDR3 contains 16 residues. J lost 5 bases, V lost 4 bases, and 9 bases had no gene match.

This clone was counted once. The J gene is TRBJ2-7, the V gene TRBV10-3, with D perhaps TRBD2 (6 bases). In germline, CDR1 is ENHRY, CDR2 SYGVKD. V was trimmed by 0 bases and J by 3 bases, leaving 12 bases between them. This CDR3 spans 15 amino acids. The CDR3 DNA follows: TGTGCCATCAGTGAGTCGGCGGGGTTCTACTACGAGCAGTACGTC. It is translated as CAISESAGFYYEQYV.

This rearrangement joins TRBV10-2 to TRBJ1-2; no definite D call. Germline lookup yields CDR1 WSHSY and CDR2 SAAADI. The CDR3 extends over 14 amino acids. Trimming shortened V by 4 bases and J by 2 bases, and 11 bases separated the two germline ends. The CDR3 DNA is TGCGCCAGCAGTGGGGCCAGGTCCAACTATGGCTACACCTTC. This translates into CASSGARSNYGYTF.

This clone has only a few counts. The chain carries TRBV5-5 and TRBJ2-1; no reliable D call. CDR1 and CDR2 from the germline V gene are SGHKS and YYEKEE (reference sequence). V was clipped by 1 base and J by 1 base, with 6 bases between them. The CDR3 totals 14 residues. The CDR3 here is CASSLKGSYNEQFF. The CDR3 DNA is TGTGCCAGCAGCTTGAAGGGATCCTACAATGAGCAGTTCTTC.

This clone was recorded once. The chain joins TRBV5-1 to TRBJ2-1; D possibly corresponds to TRBD1 (5 bases). Trimming removed 4 bases from V and 2 bases from J, with 10 bases in between. This CDR3 is built from 14 residues. Germline CDR1 reads SGHRS; CDR2 reads YFSETQ. The CDR3 DNA follows: TGCGCCAGCAGCGCGGACAAAACCTACAATGAGCAGTTCTTC. Its translation: CASSADKTYNEQFF.

The chain recombines TRBV12-3 or TRBV12-4 with TRBJ1-2; 11 positions match TRBD1. The CDR3 sequence is 13 residues long. Germline trimming cut 8 bases from V and 7 bases from J; bases unmatched to any gene: 6. The CDR3 spells CASSGTGGSGYTF. DNA of the CDR3: TGTGCCAGCTCCGGGACAGGGGGTAGTGGCTACACCTTC.

This clone is a singleton in its sample. The chain employs TRBV6-1 and TRBJ1-1, with D perhaps matching TRBD1 (5 bases). The V end was cut by 2 bases, the J end by 7 bases, with 11 bases between. Per germline, CDR1 MNHNS and CDR2 SASEGT. The CDR3 has 13 residues. CDR3 coding DNA: TGTGCCAGCAGTGAATATCCCCAGGGTGAAGCTTTCTTT. This encodes CASSEYPQGEAFF.

The chain is built from TRBV18 and TRBJ2-7, with D perhaps TRBD1 or TRBD2 (5 bases each). The germline gives CDR1 KGHSH, CDR2 LQKENI. The V end lost 2 bases, the J end lost 6 bases, and 17 bases lay between the germline ends. The CDR3 runs to 15 residues. CDR3 DNA sequence: TGTGCCAGCTCACCATCCGCAGGGACCCCGCGCGAGCAGTACGTC. This sequence encodes CASSPSAGTPREQYV.

The V and J genes are TRBV28 and TRBJ1-4; 8 nucleotides line up with TRBD1. J was trimmed by 7 bases and V by 8 bases; bases with no gene match: 15. This CDR3 has 16 amino acids. CDR1 is MDHEN and CDR2 is SYDVKM in the germline V gene. In DNA form, the CDR3 reads TGTGCCAGCTCGGCAGGGGGCGCGGGATCAGGTGAAAAACTGTTTTTT. This sequence encodes CASSAGGAGSGEKLFF. Using reference TRBV28 and TRBJ1-4 for the parts outside the CDR3, the full variable domain is DVKVTQSSRYLVKRTGEKVFLECVQDMDHENMFWYRQDPGLGLRLIYFSYDVKMKEKGDIPEGYSVSREKKERFSLILESASTNQTSMYLCASSAGGAGSGEKLFFGSGTQLSVL.

The chain is built from TRBV4-1 and TRBJ2-3, with D hard to call. CDR1 is MGHRA, CDR2 YSYEKL, per germline. This CDR3 is built from 14 residues. Trimming took off 1 base at V and 4 bases at J, with 9 bases between the two ends. The CDR3 DNA is TGCGCCAGCAGCCAAGCTGAGTATTCAGATACGCAGTATTTT. It translates to CASSQAEYSDTQYF.

This clone was seen a few times. V is TRBV29-1 and J is TRBJ1-4; no firm D call. Trimming left V 4 bases short and J 7 bases short, with 13 bases between. This CDR3 has 13 amino acids. The germline CDR1 and CDR2 sequences are SQVTM and ANQGSEA. CDR3 DNA sequence: TGCAGCGTTGGAATCAGCGCGGGTGAAAAACTGTTTTTT. Encoded protein: CSVGISAGEKLFF.

The V gene is TRBV2, the J gene TRBJ2-5; no reliable D call. The CDR3 sequence is 11 residues long. V lost 8 bases and J lost 5, with 9 bases in between. The germline CDR1 and CDR2 sequences are SNHLY and FYNNEI. CDR3 DNA: TGTGCCAGCGGGTATGGGGAGACCCAGTACTTC. Protein: CASGYGETQYF.

The chain recombines TRBV5-1 with TRBJ2-3; TRBD1 matches at 9 bases. Germline V gives CDR1 SGHRS, CDR2 YFSETQ. The length of the CDR3 is 16 residues. The junction had 8 bases not matched to a gene; V was cut back by 5 bases and J by 1 base. DNA of the CDR3: TGCGCCAGCAGAAATACAGGGGGCGGCGGCACAGATACGCAGTATTTT. Translated, it gives CASRNTGGGGTDTQYF.

This sequence joins TRBV6-1 and TRBJ2-1; D gene uncertain. The CDR3 is 14 amino acids. Germline CDR1 is MNHNS and CDR2 is SASEGT. The V end lost 3 bases, the J end lost 8 bases, and 14 bases lay between the germline ends. Written as DNA, the CDR3 is TGTGCCAGCAGTGAGCAGCCTGACCGGTATGAGCAGTTCTTC. Its protein is CASSEQPDRYEQFF.

V and J are TRBV19 and TRBJ2-1; TRBD2 agrees at 14 bases. The CDR3 extends over 19 amino acids. CDR1 is LNHDA, CDR2 SQIVND, per germline (reference sequence). V lost 1 base and J lost 2; bases outside the gene matches: 7. Written as DNA, the CDR3 is TGTGCCAGTAGTATAGGGACTAGCGGGGGGCCTACTACCTACAATGAGCAGTTCTTC. Encoded protein: CASSIGTSGGPTTYNEQFF. Using reference TRBV19 and TRBJ2-1 for the parts outside the CDR3, the full variable domain is DGGITQSPKYLFRKEGQNVTLSCEQNLNHDAMYWYRQDPGQGLRLIYYSQIVNDFQKGDIAEGYSVSREKKESFPLTVTSAQKNPTAFYLCASSIGTSGGPTTYNEQFFGPGTRLTVL.

This clone has more than one count but fewer than ten. This rearrangement joins TRBV19 to TRBJ1-5; a possible D gene is TRBD1 (6 bases). Germline CDR1 LNHDA, CDR2 SQIVND (reference sequence). Trimming took off 7 bases at V and 0 bases at J, with 10 bases between the two ends. This CDR3 is built from 14 residues. The CDR3 nucleotides read TGTGCCAGTACGAAGGACAGTAGCAATCAGCCCCAGCATTTT. Amino acids: CASTKDSSNQPQHF.

The chain uses TRBV9 and TRBJ2-2, with 10 bases aligning to TRBD2. This CDR3 has 16 residues. After removal of 3 bases from V and 3 bases from J, the junction contained 5 bases not matched to a gene. From germline, CDR1 is SGDLS and CDR2 YYNGEE. The CDR3 DNA is TGTGCCAGCAGCGGATTAGCGGGGGGTCACACCGGGGAGCTGTTTTTT. Translation gives CASSGLAGGHTGELFF.

This chain joins TRBV21-1 and TRBJ2-7. TRBV21-1 is labeled a pseudogene. CDR3 length: 13 residues. CDR3 bases: TGTGCCAGACCCCCTGGGATTAAGGACGAGCAGTACGTC. Translating gives CARPPGIKDEQYV.

The rearrangement joins TRBV2 to TRBJ2-3, with 8 bases matching TRBD2. The CDR3 contains 14 residues. Germline V gives CDR1 SNHLY, CDR2 FYNNEI. V lost 6 bases to trimming and J lost 4 bases; unmatched junction nucleotides: 6. The CDR3 bases are TGTGCCAGCAGCCGACTAGCGAATCCAGATACGCAGTATTTT. The encoded protein is CASSRLANPDTQYF. The full variable domain, rest sourced from reference TRBV2 and TRBJ2-3, is EPEVTQTPSHQVTQMGQEVILRCVPISNHLYFYWYRQILGQKVEFLVSFYNNEISEKSEIFDDQFSVERPDGSNFTLKIRSTKLEDSAMYFCASSRLANPDTQYFGPGTRLTVL.

This sequence joins TRBV28 and TRBJ1-6, with D uncertain. The V gene lost 2 bases and the J gene lost 0 bases, with 20 bases spanning the gap. The CDR3 extends over 20 amino acids. Germline CDR1 reads MDHEN; CDR2 reads SYDVKM. The CDR3 DNA is TGTGCCAGCAGTTTAGCCTATGGTAGGTCCAGGAGCTCCTATAATTCACCCCTCCACTTT. Translation: CASSLAYGRSRSSYNSPLHF.

This clone appeared a few times. This chain joins TRBV5-4 and TRBJ2-2, with 9 bases that match TRBD1. Germline CDR1 is SGHNT and CDR2 is YYREEE (reference sequence). This CDR3 spans 15 amino acids. V lost 0 bases, J lost 6 bases, and 3 bases stayed unmatched. DNA for the CDR3: TGTGCCAGCAGCTTGGGGGACAGGGAAGCCGGGGAGCTGTTTTTT. Translating it yields CASSLGDREAGELFF.